This T cell receptor beta chain was identified in a study of blood T cell repertoires in COVID-19. Produced via immunoSEQ multiplex PCR; TCRdb's table is partial and in-frame only. The table shows approximately 130,000 clones, with 85% to 90% occurring only once. J gave up 7 bases and V 6 bases, and 6 bases lay outside the gene matches. The CDR3 length is 13 residues. CDR1 MNHEY and CDR2 SVGAGI come from the germline V gene. The chain combines TRBV6-5 with TRBJ1-5; 7 bases are a match to TRBD1. Sequenced input: peripheral blood. This TCR was recovered from a man over 45 with acute or convalescent COVID-19. CDR3 sequence (DNA): TGTGCCAGCAGATTCGACAGGGACCAGCCCCAGCATTTT. Residues: CASRFDRDQPQHF.